This T cell receptor beta chain was identified during a study of shared clonotypes between healthy human individuals. Study results and limitations: The sharing of about 5% of naive CD4 clonotypes was seen across a handful of donors. The generation probabilities recorded for non-shared clonotypes fell below those of clonotypes shared by all four donors. The authors expected sequencing depth to affect clonotype sharing among donors.

The CDR3 spans 16 residues. V lost 4 bases and J 5 bases, leaving 18 bases between the germline ends. Libraries were prepared by immunoSEQ multiplex PCR; TCRdb keeps only in-frame clonotypes and omits some of them. The table lists a few million clones, roughly 92% of them singletons, with around 0.15% in the top ten. A word on this clone: The antigen remains unidentified.

Free of recent acute infections or vaccinations, the donors were healthy HIV-negative adults. The sequence derives from a man between 18 and 35 years old in good health. The genes are TRBV5-7 and TRBJ2-2, with D uncertain. TRBV5-7 is identified as an open reading frame with a role that is uncertain. Source material: naive CD4+ T cells sorted from blood. Subset noted: CD45RA+ positively selected. In nucleotides, the CDR3 is TGTGCCAGCAGCCACTACCCCCCAGAGATGACCGGGGAGCTGTTTTTT. It encodes CASSHYPPEMTGELFF.